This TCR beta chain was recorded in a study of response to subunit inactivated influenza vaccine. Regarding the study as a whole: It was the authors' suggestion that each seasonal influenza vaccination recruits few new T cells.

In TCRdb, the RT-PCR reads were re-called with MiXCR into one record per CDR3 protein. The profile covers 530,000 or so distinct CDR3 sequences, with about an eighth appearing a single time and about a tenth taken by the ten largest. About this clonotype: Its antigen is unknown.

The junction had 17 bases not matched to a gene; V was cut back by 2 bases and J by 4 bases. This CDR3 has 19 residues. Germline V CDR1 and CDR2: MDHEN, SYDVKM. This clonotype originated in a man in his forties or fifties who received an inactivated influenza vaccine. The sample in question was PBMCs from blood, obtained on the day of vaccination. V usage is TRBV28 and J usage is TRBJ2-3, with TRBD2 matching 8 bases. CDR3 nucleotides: TGTGCCAGCAGTTTACTTTTGGGCCATACTAGCGGAGAGCCAGATACGCAGTATTTT. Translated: CASSLLLGHTSGEPDTQYF.